Sequencing of this T cell receptor (beta chain) was carried out in a study of CD8+ T cells in alopecia areata. Overall study findings and caveats: Scalp lesions, especially in alopecia totalis/universalis, had higher clonality than normal scalp.

After isolation, RNA underwent reverse transcription to generate cDNA as the sequencing template. Clones were read by immunoSEQ multiplex PCR, and TCRdb kept only the in-frame ones, dropping some. The sample shows some 170,000 clones, approximately 56% of them seen only once. Trimming took 5 bases from V and 4 from J; bases not matched to a gene: 1. CDR1 and CDR2 (germline): MNHEY, SVGAGI. This CDR3 is built from 13 residues. With regard to this clone: Its specificity is unknown.

The source of this sequence is a human donor with alopecia areata. The chain links TRBV6-5 to TRBJ1-5; 8 bases are shared with TRBD1. The sequencing used CD4+ T cells sorted from blood, collected at week 0. The CDR3: CASSDRGNQPQHF. CDR3 DNA: TGTGCCAGCAGTGACAGGGGTAATCAGCCCCAGCATTTT.